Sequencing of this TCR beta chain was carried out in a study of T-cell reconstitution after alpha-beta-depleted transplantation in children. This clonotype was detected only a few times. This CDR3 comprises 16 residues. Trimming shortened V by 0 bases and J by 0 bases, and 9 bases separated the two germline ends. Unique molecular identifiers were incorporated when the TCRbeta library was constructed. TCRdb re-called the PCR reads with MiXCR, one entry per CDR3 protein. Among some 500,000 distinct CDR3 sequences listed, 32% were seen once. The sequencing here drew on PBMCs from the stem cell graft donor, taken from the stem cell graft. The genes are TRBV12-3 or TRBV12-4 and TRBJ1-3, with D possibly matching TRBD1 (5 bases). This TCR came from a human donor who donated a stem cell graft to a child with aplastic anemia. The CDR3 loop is CASSLARGSSGNTIYF. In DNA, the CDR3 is TGTGCCAGCAGTTTAGCGCGGGGGAGCTCTGGAAACACCATATATTTT.